This T cell receptor (beta chain) was obtained from a study of identical twins. V was pared by 8 bases and J by 0 bases, with 17 bases between. The CDR3 is 15 residues long. The germline V gene has CDR1 MDHEN and CDR2 SYDVKM. TCRdb ran MiXCR on the 5' RACE reads and lists one entry per CDR3 protein. The table shows around 280,000 distinct CDR3 sequences, with more than 6.5% occurring only once. Study results and caveats: Out-of-frame beta chain sequences displayed weaker excess sharing between twins. Its conclusions, products of cross-sectional statistical analysis, did not come from following the same donors. High-abundance cord blood beta clonotypes had fewer insertions; memory repertoires showed none.

As to this clonotype: Its antigen is as yet unknown.

The same specimen was also included in a second study, on yellow fever vaccine responses in identical twins.

Source material: memory (CD45RO+) T cells sorted from blood. V and J are TRBV28 and TRBJ2-7; D unresolved. The sequence derives from a woman between 18 and 30 years old in good health. The CDR3 sequence is CASRQLEQLSYEQYF. CDR3 coding DNA: TGTGCCAGCCGTCAACTGGAACAGCTCTCCTACGAGCAGTACTTC.